What follows describes a single T cell receptor beta chain. This CDR3 has 12 residues. The sample belongs to a study of cytomegalovirus exposure and HLA in healthy donors. PCR amplification relied on 60 Vbeta primers (plus 13 Jbeta primers). Profiling relied on immunoSEQ multiplex PCR, and the TCRdb table lists in-frame clones only, not all of them. The sample contains some 150,000 clones, 75% to 80% of which appear only once. The TCR sequence derives from a woman in her forties or fifties in good health and CMV-seronegative. The sequenced sample was PBMCs. The genes are TRBV12-2 and TRBJ2-1; the listed D gene, TRBD2, was not tested against the DNA. TRBV12-2 is a pseudogene. CDR3 loop: CASRPERREQFF. The CDR3 nucleotides are TGTGCAAGTCGCCCGGAGCGTCGTGAGCAGTTCTTC.